This T cell receptor (beta chain) stems from a study of control samples from healthy donors and cancer patients. The germline V gene has CDR1 MNHEY and CDR2 SMNVEV (reference sequence). V was pared by 5 bases and J by 4 bases, with 18 bases between. The CDR3 covers 16 residues. Repertoires were generated with immunoSEQ multiplex PCR, while TCRdb's copy carries only in-frame clones and drops some. The sample records 22,000 or so clones, approximately 89% being singletons. Sequenced sample: PBMCs. The receptor's source is a man aged 55 to 70 with head and neck cancer. The chain carries TRBV27 and TRBJ2-1, with a possible D match to TRBD1 (5 bases). The CDR3 protein is CASSPTRAGLYNEQFF. CDR3 coding DNA: TGTGCCAGCAGTCCTACCCGGGCAGGGTTATACAATGAGCAGTTCTTC.